The clone carrying this TCR beta chain came up many times. Its antigen is still unknown. No ophthalmopathy progression within 18 months constituted stable Graves' hyperthyroidism. The hyperthyroidism patients had all been newly diagnosed, and their disease duration was under 2 months. Their ages ranged from 18 to 65 years. Uncontrolled infection, other autoimmune disease, pregnancy or lactation barred patients from enrollment. The sample comes from a study of T cells in Graves' hyperthyroidism and ophthalmopathy. Points from the study as a whole: The model anticipated ophthalmopathy a median around six months pre-onset.

What was amplified from RNA transcripts were TCR beta CDR3 regions. Initially, a first-round RT-PCR of the TCR CDR3 employed the HTBI primer set. TCRdb ran MiXCR on the multiplex PCR reads and lists one entry per CDR3 protein. The table records approximately 740,000 distinct CDR3 sequences, approximately 15% of them present only once. The sequence came from a woman between 18 and 30 years old with Graves' hyperthyroidism. The material sequenced was blood.

The CDR3 sequence is CASSPSPSGRAGELFF. In nucleotides, the CDR3 is TGCGCCAGCAGCCCCAGCCCTAGCGGGAGGGCCGGGGAGCTGTTTTTT. The J gene is TRBJ2-2, the V gene TRBV5-1; 12 nucleotides agree with TRBD2. The CDR3 is 16 amino acids. Germline CDR1 SGHRS, CDR2 YFSETQ. With V trimmed by 4 bases and J by 6 bases, 7 bases remained unmatched.